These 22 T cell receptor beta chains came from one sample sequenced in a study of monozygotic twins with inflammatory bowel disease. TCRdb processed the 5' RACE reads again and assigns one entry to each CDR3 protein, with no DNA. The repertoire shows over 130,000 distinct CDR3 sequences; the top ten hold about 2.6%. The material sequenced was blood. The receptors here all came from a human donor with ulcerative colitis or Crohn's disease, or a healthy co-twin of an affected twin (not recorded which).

CDR3 loop: CASSQERVAKNIQYF. The V call is TRBV3-1, the J call TRBJ2-4. Germline V gene lookup returns CDR1 LGHDT and CDR2 YNNKEL (reference sequence). The CDR3 has 15 amino acids. Using reference TRBV3-1 and TRBJ2-4 for the parts outside the CDR3, the full variable domain is DTAVSQTPKYLVTQMGNDKSIKCEQNLGHDTMYWYKQDSKKFLKIMFSYNNKELIINETVPNRFSPKSPDKAHLNLHINSLELGDSAVYFCASSQERVAKNIQYFGAGTRLSVL.

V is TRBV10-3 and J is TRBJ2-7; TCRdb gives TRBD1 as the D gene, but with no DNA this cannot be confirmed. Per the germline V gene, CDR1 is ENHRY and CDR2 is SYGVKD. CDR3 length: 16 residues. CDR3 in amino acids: CAISEVGAGYSYEQYF.

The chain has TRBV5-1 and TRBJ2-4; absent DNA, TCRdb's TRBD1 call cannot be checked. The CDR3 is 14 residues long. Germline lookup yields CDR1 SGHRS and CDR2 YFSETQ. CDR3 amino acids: CASSLAGHENIQYF.

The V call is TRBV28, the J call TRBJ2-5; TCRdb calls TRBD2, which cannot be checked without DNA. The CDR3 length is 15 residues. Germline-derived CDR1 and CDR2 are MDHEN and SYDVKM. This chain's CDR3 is CATHPPTSGVETQYF.

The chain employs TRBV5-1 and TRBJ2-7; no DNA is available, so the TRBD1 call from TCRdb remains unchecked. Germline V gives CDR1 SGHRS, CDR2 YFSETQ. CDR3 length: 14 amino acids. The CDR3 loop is CASSRDRGYHEQYF.

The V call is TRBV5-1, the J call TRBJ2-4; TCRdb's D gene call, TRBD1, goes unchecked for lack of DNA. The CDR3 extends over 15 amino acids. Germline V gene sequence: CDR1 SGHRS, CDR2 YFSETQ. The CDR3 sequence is CASSSTRERGNIQYF. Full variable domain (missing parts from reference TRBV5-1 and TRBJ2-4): KAGVTQTPRYLIKTRGQQVTLSCSPISGHRSVSWYQQTPGQGLQFLFEYFSETQRNKGNFPGRFSGRQFSNSRSEMNVSTLELGDSALYLCASSSTRERGNIQYFGAGTRLSVL.

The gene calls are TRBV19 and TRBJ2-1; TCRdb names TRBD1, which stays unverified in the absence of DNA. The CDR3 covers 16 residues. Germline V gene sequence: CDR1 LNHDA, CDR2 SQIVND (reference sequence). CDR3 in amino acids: CASSIFSSGKLLEQFF.

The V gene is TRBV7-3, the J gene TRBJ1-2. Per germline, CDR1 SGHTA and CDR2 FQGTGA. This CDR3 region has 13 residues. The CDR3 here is CASSLYANYGYTF.

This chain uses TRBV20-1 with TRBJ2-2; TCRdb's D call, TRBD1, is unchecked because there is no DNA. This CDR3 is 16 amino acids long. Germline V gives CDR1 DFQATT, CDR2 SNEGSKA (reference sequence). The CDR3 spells CSARQDRGSDTGELFF.

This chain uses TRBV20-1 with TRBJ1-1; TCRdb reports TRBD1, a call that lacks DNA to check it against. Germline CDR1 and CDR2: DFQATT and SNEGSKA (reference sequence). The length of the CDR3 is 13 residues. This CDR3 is CSAGAGKYTEAFF.

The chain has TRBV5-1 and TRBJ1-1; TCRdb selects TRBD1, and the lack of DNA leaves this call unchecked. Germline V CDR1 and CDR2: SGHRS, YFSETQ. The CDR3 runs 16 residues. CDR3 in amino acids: CASSLAVVRVWTEAFF. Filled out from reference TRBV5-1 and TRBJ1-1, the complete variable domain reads KAGVTQTPRYLIKTRGQQVTLSCSPISGHRSVSWYQQTPGQGLQFLFEYFSETQRNKGNFPGRFSGRQFSNSRSEMNVSTLELGDSALYLCASSLAVVRVWTEAFFGQGTRLTVV.

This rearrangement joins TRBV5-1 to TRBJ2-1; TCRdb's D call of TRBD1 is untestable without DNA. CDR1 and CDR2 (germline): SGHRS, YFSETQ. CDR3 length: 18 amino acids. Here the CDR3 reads CASSLEGQGAQTYNEQFF.

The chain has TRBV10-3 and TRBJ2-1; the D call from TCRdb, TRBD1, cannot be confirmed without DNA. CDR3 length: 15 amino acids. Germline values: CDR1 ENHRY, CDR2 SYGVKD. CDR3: CAISESPGQNNEQFF.

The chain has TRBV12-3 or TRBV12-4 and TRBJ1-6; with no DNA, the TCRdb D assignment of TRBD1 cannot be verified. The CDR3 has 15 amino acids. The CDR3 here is CASSPRQGLGSPLHF.

CDR3 region: CASSPGGGAYGYTF. V is TRBV18 and J is TRBJ1-2; the TRBD1 assignment by TCRdb is unverifiable without DNA. The CDR3 totals 14 residues. CDR1 is KGHSH, CDR2 LQKENI, per germline.

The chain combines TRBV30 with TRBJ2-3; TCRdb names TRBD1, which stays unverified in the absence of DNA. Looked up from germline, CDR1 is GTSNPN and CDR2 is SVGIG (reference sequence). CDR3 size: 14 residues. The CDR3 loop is CAWTGSPGTDTQYF.

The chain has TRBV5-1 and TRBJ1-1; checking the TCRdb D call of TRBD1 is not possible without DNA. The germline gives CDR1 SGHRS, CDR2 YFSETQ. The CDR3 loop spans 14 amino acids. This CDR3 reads CASIFPGQHTEAFF. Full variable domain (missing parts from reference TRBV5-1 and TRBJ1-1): KAGVTQTPRYLIKTRGQQVTLSCSPISGHRSVSWYQQTPGQGLQFLFEYFSETQRNKGNFPGRFSGRQFSNSRSEMNVSTLELGDSALYLCASIFPGQHTEAFFGQGTRLTVV.

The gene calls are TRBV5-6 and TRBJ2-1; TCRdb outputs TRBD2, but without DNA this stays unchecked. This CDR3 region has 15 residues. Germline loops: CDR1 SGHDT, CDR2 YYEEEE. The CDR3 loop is CASSLAAGTNNEQFF.

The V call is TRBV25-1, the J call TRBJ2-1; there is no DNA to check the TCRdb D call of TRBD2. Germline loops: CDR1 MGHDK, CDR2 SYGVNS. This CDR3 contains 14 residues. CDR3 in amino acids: CASSRPGLENEQFF.

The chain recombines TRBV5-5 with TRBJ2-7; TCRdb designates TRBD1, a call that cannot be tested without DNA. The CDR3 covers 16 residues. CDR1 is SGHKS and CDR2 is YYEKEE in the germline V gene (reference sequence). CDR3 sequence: CASSTPGHYNSYEQYF.

The chain's CDR3 is CASILSGGADTQYF. The rearrangement links TRBV5-1 to TRBJ2-3; the TCRdb D gene call, TRBD2, has no DNA to confirm it. CDR3 length: 14 residues. Germline CDR1 and CDR2: SGHRS and YFSETQ.

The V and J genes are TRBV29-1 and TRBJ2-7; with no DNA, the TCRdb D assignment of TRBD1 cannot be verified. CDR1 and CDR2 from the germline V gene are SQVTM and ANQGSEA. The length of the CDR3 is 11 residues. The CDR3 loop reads CSVYRGREQYF.